Sequencing of this TCR beta chain was carried out in a study of blood T cell repertoires in COVID-19. Overall study: Sample material is recorded as cDNA or gDNA derived from T cells, B-cell-depleted T cells, or PBMCs.

In assigning cohorts, the study relied on participant-reported clinical history. Recovered status in Cohort 3 required two negative PCRs, clearance, or symptom resolution. In the original analysis: The authors estimated nucleated cell counts from reference gene primer amplification. Assay used: immunoSEQ multiplex PCR; TCRdb lists only in-frame clones, some missing. That table is the source of V, J and clone size, and D and trimming were worked out from the DNA. The table includes over 250,000 clones, around 92% detected once. The specimen sequenced was PBMCs or T cells enriched from blood (not recorded which). The TCR comes from a woman aged 55-69 years who had recovered from COVID-19.

CDR3 sequence: CASSLGQGVSGNTIYF. As DNA, the CDR3 is TGTGCCAGCAGCCTAGGACAGGGGGTCTCTGGAAACACCATATATTTT. The gene calls are TRBV7-6 and TRBJ1-3, with 10 bases fitting TRBD1. The CDR3 sequence is 16 residues long. Per the germline V gene, CDR1 is SGHVS and CDR2 is FNYEAQ. Trimming removed 5 bases from V and 0 bases from J; junction bases left unmatched: 4.